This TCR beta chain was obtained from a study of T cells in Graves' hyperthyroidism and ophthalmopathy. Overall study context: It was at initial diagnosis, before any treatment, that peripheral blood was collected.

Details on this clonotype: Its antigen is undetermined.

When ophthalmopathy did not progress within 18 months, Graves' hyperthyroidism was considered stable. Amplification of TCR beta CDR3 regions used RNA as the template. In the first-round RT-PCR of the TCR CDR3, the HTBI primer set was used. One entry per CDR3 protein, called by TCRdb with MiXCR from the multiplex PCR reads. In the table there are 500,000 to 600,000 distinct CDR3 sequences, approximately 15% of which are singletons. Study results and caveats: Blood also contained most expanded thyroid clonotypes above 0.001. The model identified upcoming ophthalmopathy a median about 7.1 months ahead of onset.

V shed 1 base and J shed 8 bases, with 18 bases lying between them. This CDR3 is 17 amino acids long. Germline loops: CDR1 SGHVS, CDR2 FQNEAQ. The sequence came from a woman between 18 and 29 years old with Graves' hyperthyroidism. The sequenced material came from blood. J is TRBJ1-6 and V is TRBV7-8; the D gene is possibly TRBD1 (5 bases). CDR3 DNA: TGTGCCAGCAGCTTAGTTGTGACTTACCAAGGGGATTCACCCCTCCACTTT. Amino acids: CASSLVVTYQGDSPLHF.